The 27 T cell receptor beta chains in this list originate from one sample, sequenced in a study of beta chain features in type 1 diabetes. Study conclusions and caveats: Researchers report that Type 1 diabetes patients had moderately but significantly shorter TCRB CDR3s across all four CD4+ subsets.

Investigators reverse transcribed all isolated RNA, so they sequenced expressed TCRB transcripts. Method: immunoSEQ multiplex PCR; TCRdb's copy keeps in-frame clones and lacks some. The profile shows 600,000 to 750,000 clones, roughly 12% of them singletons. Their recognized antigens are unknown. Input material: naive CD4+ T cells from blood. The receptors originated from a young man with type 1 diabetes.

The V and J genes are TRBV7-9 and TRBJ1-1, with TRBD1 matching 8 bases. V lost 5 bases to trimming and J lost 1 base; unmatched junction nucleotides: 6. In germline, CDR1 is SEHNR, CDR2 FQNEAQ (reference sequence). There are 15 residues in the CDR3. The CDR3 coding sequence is TGTGCCAGCAGCGCCGCCGGGACAGGGAACACTGAAGCTTTCTTT. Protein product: CASSAAGTGNTEAFF.

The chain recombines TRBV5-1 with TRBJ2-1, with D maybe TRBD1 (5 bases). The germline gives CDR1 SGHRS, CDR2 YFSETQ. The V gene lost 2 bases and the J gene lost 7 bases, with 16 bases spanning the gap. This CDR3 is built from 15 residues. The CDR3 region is CASSFTSGISNEQFF. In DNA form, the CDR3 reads TGCGCCAGCAGCTTTACCTCAGGGATATCGAATGAGCAGTTCTTC.

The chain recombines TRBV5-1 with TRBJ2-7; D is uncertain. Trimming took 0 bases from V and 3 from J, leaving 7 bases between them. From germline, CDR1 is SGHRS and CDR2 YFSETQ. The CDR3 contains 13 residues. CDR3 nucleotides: TGCGCCAGCAGCTTGGTAGCCGACTACGAGCAGTACTTC. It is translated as CASSLVADYEQYF.

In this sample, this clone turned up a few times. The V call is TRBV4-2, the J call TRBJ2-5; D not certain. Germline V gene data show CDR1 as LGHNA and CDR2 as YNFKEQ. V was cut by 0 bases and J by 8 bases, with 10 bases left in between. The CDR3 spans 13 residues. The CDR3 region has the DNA TGTGCCAGCAGCCAAGATCGATTGGACACCCAGTACTTC. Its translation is CASSQDRLDTQYF.

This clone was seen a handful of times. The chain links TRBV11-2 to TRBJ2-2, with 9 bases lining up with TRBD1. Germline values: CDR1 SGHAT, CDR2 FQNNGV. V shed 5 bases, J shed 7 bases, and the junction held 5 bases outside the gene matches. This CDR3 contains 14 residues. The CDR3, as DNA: TGTGCCAGCAGCACGGACAGGGGCATCGGGGAGCTGTTTTTT. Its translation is CASSTDRGIGELFF. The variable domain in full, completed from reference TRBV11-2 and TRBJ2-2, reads EAGVAQSPRYKIIEKRQSVAFWCNPISGHATLYWYQQILGQGPKLLIQFQNNGVVDDSQLPKDRFSAERLKGVDSTLKIQPAKLEDSAVYLCASSTDRGIGELFFGEGSRLTVL.

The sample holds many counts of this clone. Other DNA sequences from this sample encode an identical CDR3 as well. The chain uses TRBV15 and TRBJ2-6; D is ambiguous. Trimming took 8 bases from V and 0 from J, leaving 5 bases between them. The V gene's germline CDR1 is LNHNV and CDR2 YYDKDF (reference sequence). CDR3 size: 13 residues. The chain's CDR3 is CATRGSGANVLTF. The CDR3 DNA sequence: TGTGCCACCCGTGGCTCTGGGGCCAACGTCCTGACTTTC.

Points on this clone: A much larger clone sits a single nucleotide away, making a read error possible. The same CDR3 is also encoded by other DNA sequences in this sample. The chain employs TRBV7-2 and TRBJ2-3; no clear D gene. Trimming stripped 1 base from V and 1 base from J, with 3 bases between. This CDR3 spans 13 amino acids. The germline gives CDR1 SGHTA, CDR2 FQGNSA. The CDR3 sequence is CASSLERTDTQYF. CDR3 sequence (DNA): TGTGCCAGCAGCTTAGAACGCACAGATACGCAGTATTTT.

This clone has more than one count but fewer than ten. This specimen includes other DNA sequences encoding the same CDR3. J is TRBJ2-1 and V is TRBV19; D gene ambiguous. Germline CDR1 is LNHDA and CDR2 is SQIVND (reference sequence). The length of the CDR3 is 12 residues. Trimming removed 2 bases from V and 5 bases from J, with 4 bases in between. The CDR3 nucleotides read TGTGCCAGTAGTATACAAGACAATGAGCAGTTCTTC. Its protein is CASSIQDNEQFF.

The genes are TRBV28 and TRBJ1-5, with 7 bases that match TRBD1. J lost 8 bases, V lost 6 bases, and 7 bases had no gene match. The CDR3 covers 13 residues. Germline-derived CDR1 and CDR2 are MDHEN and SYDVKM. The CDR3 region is CASSPTGDEPQHF. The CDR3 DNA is TGTGCCAGCAGCCCTACAGGGGATGAGCCCCAGCATTTT.

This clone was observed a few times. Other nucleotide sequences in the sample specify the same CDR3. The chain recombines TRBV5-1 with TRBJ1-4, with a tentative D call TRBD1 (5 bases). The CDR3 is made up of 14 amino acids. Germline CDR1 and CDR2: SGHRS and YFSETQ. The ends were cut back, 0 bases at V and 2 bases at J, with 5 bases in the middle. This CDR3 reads CASSLDRTNEKLFF. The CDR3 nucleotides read TGCGCCAGCAGCTTGGACAGGACTAATGAAAAACTGTTTTTT.

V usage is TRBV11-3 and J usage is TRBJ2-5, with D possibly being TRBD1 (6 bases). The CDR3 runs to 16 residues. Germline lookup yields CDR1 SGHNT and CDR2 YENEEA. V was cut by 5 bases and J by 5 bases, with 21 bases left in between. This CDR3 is CASSIGIQGRGETQYF. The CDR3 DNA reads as TGTGCCAGCAGCATCGGTATACAGGGACGAGGGGAGACCCAGTACTTC.

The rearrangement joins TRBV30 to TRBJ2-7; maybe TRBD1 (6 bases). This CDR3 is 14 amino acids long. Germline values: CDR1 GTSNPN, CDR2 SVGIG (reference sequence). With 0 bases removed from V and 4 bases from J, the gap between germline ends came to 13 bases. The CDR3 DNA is TGTGCCTGGAGTGTACAGGGATCCCTATACGAGCAGTACTTC. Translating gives CAWSVQGSLYEQYF.

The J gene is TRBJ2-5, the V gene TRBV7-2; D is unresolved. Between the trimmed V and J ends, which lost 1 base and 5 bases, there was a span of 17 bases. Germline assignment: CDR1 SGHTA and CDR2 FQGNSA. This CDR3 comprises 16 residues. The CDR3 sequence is CASSLDGSPPGETQYF. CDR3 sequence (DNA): TGTGCCAGCAGCTTAGACGGCAGTCCTCCGGGTGAGACCCAGTACTTC.

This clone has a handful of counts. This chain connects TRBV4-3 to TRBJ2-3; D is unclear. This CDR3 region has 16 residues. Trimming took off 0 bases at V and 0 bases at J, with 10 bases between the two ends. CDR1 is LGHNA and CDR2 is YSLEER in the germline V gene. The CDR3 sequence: CASSQDSTRSTDTQYF. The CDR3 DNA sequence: TGCGCCAGCAGCCAAGATTCAACAAGAAGCACAGATACGCAGTATTTT.

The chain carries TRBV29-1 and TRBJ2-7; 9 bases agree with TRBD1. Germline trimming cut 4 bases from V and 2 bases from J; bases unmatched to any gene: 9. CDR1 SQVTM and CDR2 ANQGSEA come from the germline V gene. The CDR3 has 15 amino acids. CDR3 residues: CSVAGTGLPPYEQYF. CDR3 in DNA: TGCAGCGTTGCTGGGACAGGGTTACCCCCCTACGAGCAGTACTTC.

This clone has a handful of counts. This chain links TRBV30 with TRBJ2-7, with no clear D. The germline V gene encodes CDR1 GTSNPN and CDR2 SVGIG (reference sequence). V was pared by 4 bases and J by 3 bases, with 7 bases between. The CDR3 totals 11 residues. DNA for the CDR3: TGTGCCTGGACAGACCGCTACGAGCAGTACTTC. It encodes CAWTDRYEQYF.

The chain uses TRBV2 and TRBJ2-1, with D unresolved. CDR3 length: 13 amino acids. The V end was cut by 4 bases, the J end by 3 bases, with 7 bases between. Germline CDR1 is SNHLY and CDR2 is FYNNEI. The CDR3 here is CASSAGIYNEQFF. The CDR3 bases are TGTGCCAGCAGTGCGGGTATCTACAATGAGCAGTTCTTC. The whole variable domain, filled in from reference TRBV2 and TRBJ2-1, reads EPEVTQTPSHQVTQMGQEVILRCVPISNHLYFYWYRQILGQKVEFLVSFYNNEISEKSEIFDDQFSVERPDGSNFTLKIRSTKLEDSAMYFCASSAGIYNEQFFGPGTRLTVL.

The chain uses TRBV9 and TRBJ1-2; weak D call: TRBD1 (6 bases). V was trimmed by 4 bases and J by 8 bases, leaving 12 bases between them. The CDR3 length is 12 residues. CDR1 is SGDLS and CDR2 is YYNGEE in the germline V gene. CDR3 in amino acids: CASSSQGQGYTF. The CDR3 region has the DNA TGTGCCAGCAGCTCACAGGGACAAGGCTACACCTTC.

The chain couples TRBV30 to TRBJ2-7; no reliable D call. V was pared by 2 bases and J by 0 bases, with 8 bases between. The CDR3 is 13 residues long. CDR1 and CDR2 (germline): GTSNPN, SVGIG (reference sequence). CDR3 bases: TGTGCCTGGAGTAAGGGCAGCTCCTACGAGCAGTACTTC. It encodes CAWSKGSSYEQYF.

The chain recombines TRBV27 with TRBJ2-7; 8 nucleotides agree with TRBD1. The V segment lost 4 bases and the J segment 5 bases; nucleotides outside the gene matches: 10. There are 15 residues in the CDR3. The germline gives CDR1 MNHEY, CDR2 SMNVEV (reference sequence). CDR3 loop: CASSSSLDRAHEQYF. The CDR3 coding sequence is TGTGCCAGCAGTTCCTCCCTGGACAGGGCCCACGAGCAGTACTTC.

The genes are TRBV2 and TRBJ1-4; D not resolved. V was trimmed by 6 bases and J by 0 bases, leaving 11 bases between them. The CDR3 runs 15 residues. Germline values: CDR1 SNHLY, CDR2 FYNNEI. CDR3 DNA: TGTGCCAGCAGCCCCCTCCGAACAACTAATGAAAAACTGTTTTTT. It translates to CASSPLRTTNEKLFF. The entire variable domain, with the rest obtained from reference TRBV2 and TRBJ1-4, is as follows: EPEVTQTPSHQVTQMGQEVILRCVPISNHLYFYWYRQILGQKVEFLVSFYNNEISEKSEIFDDQFSVERPDGSNFTLKIRSTKLEDSAMYFCASSPLRTTNEKLFFGSGTQLSVL.

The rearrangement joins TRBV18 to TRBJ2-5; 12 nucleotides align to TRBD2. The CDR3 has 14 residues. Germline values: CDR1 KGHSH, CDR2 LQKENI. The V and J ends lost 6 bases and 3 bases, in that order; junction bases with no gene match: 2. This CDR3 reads CASSRTSGEETQYF. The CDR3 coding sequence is TGTGCCAGCTCGCGGACTAGCGGGGAAGAGACCCAGTACTTC. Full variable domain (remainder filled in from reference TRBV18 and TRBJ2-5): NAGVMQNPRHLVRRRGQEARLRCSPMKGHSHVYWYRQLPEEGLKFMVYLQKENIIDESGMPKERFSAEFPKEGPSILRIQQVVRGDSAAYFCASSRTSGEETQYFGPGTRLLVL.

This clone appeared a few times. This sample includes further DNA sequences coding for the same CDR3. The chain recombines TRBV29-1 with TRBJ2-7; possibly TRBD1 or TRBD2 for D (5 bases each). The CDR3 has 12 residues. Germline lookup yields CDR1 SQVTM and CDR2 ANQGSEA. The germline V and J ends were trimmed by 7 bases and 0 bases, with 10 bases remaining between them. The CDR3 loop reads CSAGTDSYEQYF. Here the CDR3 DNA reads TGCAGCGCAGGGACGGACTCCTACGAGCAGTACTTC.

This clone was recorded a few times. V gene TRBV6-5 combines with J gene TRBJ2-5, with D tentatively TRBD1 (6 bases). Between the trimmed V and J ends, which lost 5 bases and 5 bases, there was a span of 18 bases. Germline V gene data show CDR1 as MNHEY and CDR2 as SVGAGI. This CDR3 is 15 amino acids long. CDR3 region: CASSLAGGQWETQYF. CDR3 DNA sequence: TGTGCCAGCAGTCTCGCCGGCGGACAGTGGGAGACCCAGTACTTC.

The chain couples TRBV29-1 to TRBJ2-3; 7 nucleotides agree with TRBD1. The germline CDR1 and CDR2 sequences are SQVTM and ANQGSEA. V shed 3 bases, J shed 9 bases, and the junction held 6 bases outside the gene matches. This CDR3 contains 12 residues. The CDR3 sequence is CSVDEPGGTQYF. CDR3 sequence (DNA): TGCAGCGTTGATGAACCAGGGGGAACGCAGTATTTT.

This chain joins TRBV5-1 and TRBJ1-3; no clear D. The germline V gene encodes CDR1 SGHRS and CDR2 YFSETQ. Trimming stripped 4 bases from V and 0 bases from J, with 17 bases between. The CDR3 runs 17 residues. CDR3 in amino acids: CASSPAPLRNSGNTIYF. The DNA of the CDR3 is TGCGCCAGCAGCCCAGCCCCCCTAAGGAACTCTGGAAACACCATATATTTT.

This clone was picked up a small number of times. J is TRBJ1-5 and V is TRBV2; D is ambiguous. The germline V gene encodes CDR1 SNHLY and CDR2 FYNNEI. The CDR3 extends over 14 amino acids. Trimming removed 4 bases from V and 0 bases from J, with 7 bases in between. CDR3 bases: TGTGCCAGCAGTGCCCAAAATAGCAATCAGCCCCAGCATTTT. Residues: CASSAQNSNQPQHF.